This T cell receptor beta chain was found in a study of T-cell memory formation after mild COVID-19. This clonotype was observed at least ten times. The authors produced TCR alpha and TCR beta cDNA libraries with sample barcodes and UMIs by 5'RACE using constant-segment primers. TCRdb analysed the 5' RACE reads with MiXCR anew, one entry per CDR3 protein. Altogether about 270,000 distinct CDR3 sequences are present, about 16% being singletons, with the ten largest covering approximately 25%. The sequencing input was PBMCs or a T cell subset sorted from them (not recorded which). The source is a man aged 18 to 35 who had mild COVID-19 (a few samples of this study predate the infection). Cell type and time point are not known.

The CDR3 sequence is CASRGQGGGYEQYF. As DNA, the CDR3 is TGTGCCAGCAGGGGCCAAGGGGGGGGTTACGAGCAGTACTTC. This chain connects TRBV12-3 or TRBV12-4 to TRBJ2-7; D is possibly TRBD2 (7 bases). V was cut by 6 bases and J by 4 bases, with 16 bases left in between. This CDR3 is built from 14 residues.